This entry describes one TCR beta chain. In this sample, this clone turned up a few times. The clone's antigen remains unknown. Its ends do not fully match the called genes, so a read error is possible. This sample also contains other DNA sequences that code for the same CDR3. This sample was included in a study of blood T cell repertoires in COVID-19 (TCRdb year 2020). Describing the broader study: The collaborator samples originated in the United States, Italy and Spain and spanned the acute and convalescent phases of COVID-19. Deeply sampled blood TCRbeta repertoires from subjects exposed to, actively infected with, or recovered from COVID-19 were included in the dataset. A de-identified subject ID, COVID-19 status, age in years and sex were almost always included in the sample metadata. Samples were obtained from the ongoing ImmuneRACE study (first 160 participants) and from about 1,300 subjects provided by 6 global collaborators. HLA class I and class II types, where available, came from metadata supplied by the sample provider rather than from assay-based typing. The repertoires were released in a freely available public database meant as a resource for research on the immune response to SARS-CoV-2. The material from the prospective study consisted of cDNA or gDNA derived from T cells, B-cell-depleted T cells, or PBMCs.

Overall study outcomes, separate from this receptor: Clinical and demographic metadata were provided uncurated, with the amount varying by source and participant.

There are 14 amino acids in the CDR3, from cysteine to phenylalanine inclusive. Just the 42-base CDR3 DNA is kept, in frame starting at base 1. Taken from the germline V gene, the CDR1 and CDR2 loops are SGHDT and YYEEEE. One collaborating source in Seattle enrolled patients while the patients were actively infected and followed the patients over time throughout the course of disease. Each collaborating institution followed its own protocols to collect whole blood in K2EDTA tubes. For TCRbeta analysis, collaborator samples were shipped as frozen whole blood, as isolated PBMCs, or as DNA extracted from either sample type. TCRbeta CDR3 regions were amplified from genomic DNA using the immunoSEQ Assay, a bias-controlled multiplex PCR. The source study handled its data this way. The number of nucleated cells in each sample was estimated by amplification of reference gene primers within the assay. To quantify the absolute abundance of each unique TCRbeta CDR3 rearrangement, sequence reads were collapsed and filtered. For each sample, productive Simpson clonality was calculated as the square root of Simpson's diversity index across productive rearrangements. In TCRdb, the immuneACCESS table is reduced to in-frame sequences with V and J assigned. These tables do not hold every clone; where another copy was compared, an unresolved V gene accounts for under half, and the others remain unexplained. V and J calls and clone size are copied from that table; D and trimming were computed from the DNA. Across this sample there are roughly 150,000 clones, with roughly 90% seen only once. About 4.9% of the sample goes to the ten largest clones.

This TCR came from a man aged 18 to 35 with COVID-19, enrolled during active disease. The V and J genes are TRBV5-6 and TRBJ1-4; no D gene can be assigned with confidence. The sequenced material came from peripheral blood. The nucleotides read TGTGCCAGCAGCTTGATAGCAACTAATGAAAAACTGCTTTTT. It codes for CASSLIATNEKLLF.